This T cell receptor (beta chain) derives from a study of shared clonotypes between healthy human individuals (dated by TCRdb to about 2020). Regarding the study in general: The cohort comprised a couple of women and a few men aged 18 to 49 years. Different laboratories and diverse techniques were used to prepare libraries and sequence TCR repertoires, to increase sequencing depth and limit assay-specific biases. Each donor's leukapheresis produced roughly between about 0.8 and 8.9 billion PBMCs. The study deeply sequenced blood TCR repertoires of five healthy adults to estimate repertoire size and the extent of clonotype sharing between individuals. For each donor, three plates each were used for CD4 naive and CD4 memory, two plates were used for CD8 naive, and one plate was used for CD8 memory. The investigation overall reported the following: Estimated clonotype richness was generally larger for naive than for memory subsets. Pairwise subsampling indicated that sequencing depth was expected to affect the degree of clonotype sharing among donors. Sampling was limited to blood, and TCR repertoires in tissue likely differ from TCR repertoires in blood. Even with the large sequencing depth, rarefaction of the sorted-subset datasets indicated that sequencing was incomplete. Sharing across four donors was observed for around 5% of naive CD4, about 3.2% of naive CD8, 2% to 2.5% of memory CD4, and 0.4% of memory CD8 clonotypes. The small number of donors limited the genetic and exposure-history diversity represented. Compared with non-shared clonotypes, the clonotypes found in all four sorted-subset donors had higher generation probabilities.

Comment on this clone: The specificity of this receptor is unknown. No much larger clonotype is one base removed from it; base qualities were not supplied.

Using the deep immunoSEQ assay, multiplex PCR amplified TCR CDR3 regions from genomic DNA. Extracted genomic DNA from each cell subset was spread evenly across all wells of several immunoSEQ 96-well plates, with each plate serving as a replicate. Each replicate PCR for sorted subsets received around 200 ng genomic DNA, equal to 30,000 or so T cell genomes. Purified libraries were quantified with a Qubit 3.0 fluorometer, sized on a Bioanalyzer 2100, and re-quantified with the KAPA Library Quantification kit. Every immunoSEQ 96-well plate was sequenced on a dedicated single-read 150-cycle Illumina NextSeq 550 flow cell. In the original analysis: Because the immunoSEQ output held only junctional sequences and lacked quality scores, the filtering could not match the filtering applied to full-length reads. To assign V/J genes and CDR3, sequences were annotated against IMGT germline references using PyIR, a Python wrapper for IgBLAST v1.9. Any read was removed if the V/J assignment was weak (E-value above 1e-6), the CDR3 was missing, or the read contained stop codons, out-of-frame junctions, or ambiguous translated residues. V3J clonotypes were defined as sequences sharing an identical inferred V gene, J gene, and CDR3 amino acid sequence. To compute the percentage overlap between repertoires, the number of shared unique clonotypes was divided by the size of the smaller repertoire. RTK rarefaction, the Chao1 estimator, and Recon v2.1 estimates of unobserved clonotypes were used to assess repertoire richness. For all TCRbeta clonotypes obtained by the gDNA method from a handful of donors, generation probabilities were computed with OLGA. TCRdb mirrors the immuneACCESS table, restricted to in-frame sequences. Some clones are absent from its copies; in checked studies, under half trace to an unresolved V gene, and the reason for the others is unknown. V, J and clone size derive from that table, while D and trimming were established from the DNA sequence. The sample profile shows roughly 720,000 clones; less than 95% of them were found once. Clones ranked in the top ten supply approximately 35% of the sample.

Healthy HIV-negative adults with no recently reported acute infections or vaccinations were included as donors. Every donor was a Caucasian adult residing in Nashville, Tennessee, USA. CD8 memory samples were composed of magnetically selected CD45RO+ cells combined with CCR7-negative CD45RA+ effector memory (TemRA) cells. Blood was collected by leukapheresis, and PBMCs were isolated by Ficoll-Histopaque density gradient centrifugation and then cryopreserved in liquid nitrogen vapor phase. Purity and quantity of every magnetically sorted T cell population were checked by analytical flow cytometry. Genomic DNA was isolated from each sorted fraction and quantified by UV absorbance on a Nanodrop 2000c. V is reduced by 2 bases and J by 3 bases, leaving a spacing of 22 bases between them. The CDR3 measures 18 amino acids from cysteine to phenylalanine. Of the read, only the CDR3 DNA is kept; its 54 bases are in frame from base 1. The germline V gene gives CDR1 as SGDLS and CDR2 as YYNGEE.

The TCR comes from a man between 18 and 35 years old in good health. Some clones in this sample may be carry-over from other donors' samples. Rearrangement joined TRBV9 to TRBJ2-3; D gene: possibly TRBD1, on 6 matching bases. The sequencing sample was made of memory CD8+ T cells from PBMCs. Explained via the paper, the cell subset or site label denotes: CD45RO+ cells pooled with CCR7-negative TemRA cells. The CDR3 protein sequence reads: CASSVSHLGQTHTDTQYF. The nucleotide sequence reads TGTGCCAGCAGCGTGTCCCATCTAGGACAGACACATACAGATACGCAGTATTTT.